A single sample is the source of the 19 T cell receptor beta chains below, sequenced in a study of cytomegalovirus exposure and HLA in healthy donors (dated by TCRdb to 2015 to 2018). The library was obtained by the immunoSEQ multiplex PCR assay. TCRdb carries this immuneACCESS record with in-frame sequences only. Its versions omit some clonotypes, under half of them owing to an unresolved V gene in the studies checked, with the rest unexplained. Here the sample has 240,000 or so clones; approximately 84% occur a single time. Together, the top ten hold around 1.2% of the sample. Material: PBMCs. The origin of the receptors is a woman between 25 and 40 years old in good health and CMV-seropositive.

This chain connects TRBV5-1 to TRBJ2-7; weak D call: TRBD1 (6 bases). Per germline, CDR1 SGHRS and CDR2 YFSETQ. This CDR3 is 14 amino acids long. With 2 bases removed from V and 4 bases from J, the gap between germline ends came to 13 bases. The CDR3 region has the DNA TGCGCCAGCAGCTTTCCAGGGGCCGGATACGAGCAGTACTTC. Protein: CASSFPGAGYEQYF.

The table lists this clone with a few counts. The chain combines TRBV18 with TRBJ1-5, with TRBD1 identical over 8 bases. The CDR3 loop spans 14 amino acids. J lost 5 bases, V lost 5 bases, and 5 bases had no gene match. Germline lookup yields CDR1 KGHSH and CDR2 LQKENI. CDR3 amino acids: CASSSTGGDQPQHF. CDR3 bases: TGTGCCAGCTCATCTACAGGGGGAGATCAGCCCCAGCATTTT.

Note on this clone: At the DNA level, this CDR3 is encoded by other sequences in the same sample as well. The chain has TRBV5-6 and TRBJ2-1; 12 nucleotides align to TRBD2. In germline, CDR1 is SGHDT, CDR2 YYEEEE. CDR3 length: 16 residues. Trimming cost V 0 bases and J 4 bases; bases outside gene matches: 2. The CDR3 bases are TGTGCCAGCAGCTTGGGGCTAGCGGGAGGGTACAATGAGCAGTTCTTC. Amino acids: CASSLGLAGGYNEQFF.

The chain combines TRBV10-2 with TRBJ2-1, with D perhaps TRBD1 (6 bases). Trimming left V 8 bases short and J 1 base short, with 9 bases between. The CDR3 spans 13 residues. Germline V lookup: CDR1 WSHSY, CDR2 SAAADI. The CDR3: CASGGQSYNEQFF. CDR3 DNA: TGCGCCAGCGGCGGACAGTCCTACAATGAGCAGTTCTTC.

The chain employs TRBV7-9 and TRBJ2-1; 10 bases fit TRBD2. V gave up 5 bases and J gave up 3 bases; unmatched junction bases: 10. This CDR3 spans 17 amino acids. Germline CDR1 and CDR2: SEHNR and FQNEAQ (reference sequence). The CDR3: CASSVTSGKGGYNEQFF. The CDR3 DNA follows: TGTGCCAGCAGCGTTACTAGCGGGAAAGGCGGCTACAATGAGCAGTTCTTC.

The genes are TRBV27 and TRBJ2-1; no clear D. V lost 3 bases, J lost 6 bases, and 18 bases lay in between. CDR1 is MNHEY, CDR2 SMNVEV, per germline (reference sequence). CDR3 length: 16 amino acids. This CDR3 reads CASSFRSRPTANEQFF. CDR3 coding DNA: TGTGCCAGCAGTTTTCGGAGCAGACCTACCGCCAATGAGCAGTTCTTC.

The genes are TRBV11-2 and TRBJ1-3, with 8 positions matching TRBD1. CDR3 length: 17 amino acids. Germline-derived CDR1 and CDR2 are SGHAT and FQNNGV. J gave up 0 bases and V 4 bases, and 8 bases lay outside the gene matches. CDR3 region: CASSSGTGSFSGNTIYF. CDR3 bases: TGTGCCAGCAGCTCTGGGACAGGATCCTTCTCTGGAAACACCATATATTTT.

The chain's CDR3 is CASRTTVGAGTEAFF. The CDR3 DNA sequence: TGTGCCAGCAGAACCACGGTGGGGGCAGGCACTGAAGCTTTCTTT. The V gene is TRBV6-1, the J gene TRBJ1-1; tentatively, D is TRBD1 (6 bases). Germline CDR1 is MNHNS and CDR2 is SASEGT. V was pared by 6 bases and J by 4 bases, with 18 bases between. This CDR3 spans 15 amino acids.

The CDR3 DNA is TGTGCCAGCTCACCAGAGGTCGAGCAGTACTTC. It codes for CASSPEVEQYF. The genes are TRBV18 and TRBJ2-7; D remains unclear. Germline-derived CDR1 and CDR2 are KGHSH and LQKENI. This CDR3 is built from 11 residues. V shed 2 bases and J shed 6 bases, with 5 bases lying between them. Variable domain in full (rest from reference TRBV18 and TRBJ2-7): NAGVMQNPRHLVRRRGQEARLRCSPMKGHSHVYWYRQLPEEGLKFMVYLQKENIIDESGMPKERFSAEFPKEGPSILRIQQVVRGDSAAYFCASSPEVEQYFGPGTRLTVT.

The V and J genes are TRBV27 and TRBJ2-7; 7 bases fit TRBD1. Per germline, CDR1 MNHEY and CDR2 SMNVEV (reference sequence). Trimming removed 4 bases from V and 3 bases from J; junction bases left unmatched: 6. The length of the CDR3 is 14 residues. CDR3 nucleotide sequence: TGTGCCAGCAGTTCCCGAGGACAGGTCTACGAGCAGTACTTC. This sequence encodes CASSSRGQVYEQYF.

The chain links TRBV27 to TRBJ1-1; D remains unclear. The CDR3 consists of 16 residues. Germline V gene sequence: CDR1 MNHEY, CDR2 SMNVEV (reference sequence). Between the trimmed V and J ends, which lost 2 bases and 4 bases, there was a span of 17 bases. This CDR3 is CASSLREGLTGTEAFF. The CDR3 DNA sequence: TGTGCCAGCAGTTTACGAGAGGGATTAACGGGCACTGAAGCTTTCTTT.

V and J are TRBV4-2 and TRBJ2-1; 7 bases line up with TRBD2. CDR1 LGHNA and CDR2 YNFKEQ come from the germline V gene. This CDR3 region has 16 residues. V was clipped by 1 base and J by 0 bases; unmatched bases: 3. The CDR3 nucleotides read TGTGCCAGCAGCCAAGCGGGAGGCCCCTCCTACAATGAGCAGTTCTTC. This codes for CASSQAGGPSYNEQFF.

The CDR3 DNA sequence: TGCGCCAGCCGAGGACAGGGCTTCAATGAGCAGTTCTTC. Translation: CASRGQGFNEQFF. The chain carries TRBV10-2 and TRBJ2-1; 8 bases line up with TRBD1. This CDR3 is 13 amino acids long. Trimming cost V 8 bases and J 6 bases; bases outside gene matches: 6. Germline values: CDR1 WSHSY, CDR2 SAAADI.

DNA for the CDR3: TGTGCCAGTAGAATTAGACCGGGCACTGAAGCTTTCTTT. This codes for CASRIRPGTEAFF. The chain combines TRBV7-2 with TRBJ1-1; D gene uncertain. CDR3 length: 13 amino acids. The V and J ends lost 9 bases and 4 bases respectively, with 15 bases between them. The germline CDR1 and CDR2 sequences are SGHTA and FQGNSA.

The rearrangement joins TRBV18 to TRBJ1-3; no clear D. Germline CDR1 reads KGHSH; CDR2 reads LQKENI. Trimming removed 3 bases at V and 4 bases at J, with 10 bases between. The CDR3 length is 14 residues. CDR3 sequence: CASSPGEFGNTIYF. The CDR3 nucleotides read TGTGCCAGCTCACCGGGCGAGTTCGGAAACACCATATATTTT. Full variable domain (outside the CDR3, taken from reference TRBV18 and TRBJ1-3): NAGVMQNPRHLVRRRGQEARLRCSPMKGHSHVYWYRQLPEEGLKFMVYLQKENIIDESGMPKERFSAEFPKEGPSILRIQQVVRGDSAAYFCASSPGEFGNTIYFGEGSWLTVV.

This chain links TRBV5-1 with TRBJ2-2; 13 bases fit TRBD2. CDR3 size: 15 residues. CDR1 is SGHRS, CDR2 YFSETQ, per germline. Germline trimming cut 4 bases from V and 6 bases from J; bases unmatched to any gene: 3. Here the CDR3 reads CASSEGLAGAGELFF. Written as DNA, the CDR3 is TGCGCCAGCAGCGAAGGACTAGCGGGAGCCGGGGAGCTGTTTTTT. Drawing the rest from reference TRBV5-1 and TRBJ2-2, the complete variable domain is KAGVTQTPRYLIKTRGQQVTLSCSPISGHRSVSWYQQTPGQGLQFLFEYFSETQRNKGNFPGRFSGRQFSNSRSEMNVSTLELGDSALYLCASSEGLAGAGELFFGEGSRLTVL.

The chain combines TRBV7-8 with TRBJ2-1; 8 bases line up with TRBD2. Germline values: CDR1 SGHVS, CDR2 FQNEAQ. This CDR3 region has 18 residues. V lost 3 bases, J lost 0 bases, and 10 bases stayed unmatched. CDR3 DNA: TGTGCCAGCAGCTTTACCGCGGCGGGAGGCATCTCCTACAATGAGCAGTTCTTC. This gives the protein CASSFTAAGGISYNEQFF.

This chain connects TRBV27 to TRBJ1-1; TRBD1 matches 7 bases. The CDR3 has 13 residues. The V gene end was trimmed by 6 bases and the J gene end by 3 bases; junction bases not matched to a gene: 4. Germline CDR1 is MNHEY and CDR2 is SMNVEV (reference sequence). The chain's CDR3 is CASSQGVYTEAFF. CDR3 DNA: TGTGCCAGCAGCCAGGGGGTGTACACTGAAGCTTTCTTT.

The chain is built from TRBV5-1 and TRBJ1-4, with TRBD1 as a possible D gene (6 bases). Germline V lookup: CDR1 SGHRS, CDR2 YFSETQ. V gave up 5 bases and J gave up 0 bases, with 14 bases separating them. This CDR3 has 16 residues. The CDR3 nucleotides read TGCGCCAGCAGTCTTACGGACAGCGCAACTAATGAAAAACTGTTTTTT. Translation: CASSLTDSATNEKLFF.